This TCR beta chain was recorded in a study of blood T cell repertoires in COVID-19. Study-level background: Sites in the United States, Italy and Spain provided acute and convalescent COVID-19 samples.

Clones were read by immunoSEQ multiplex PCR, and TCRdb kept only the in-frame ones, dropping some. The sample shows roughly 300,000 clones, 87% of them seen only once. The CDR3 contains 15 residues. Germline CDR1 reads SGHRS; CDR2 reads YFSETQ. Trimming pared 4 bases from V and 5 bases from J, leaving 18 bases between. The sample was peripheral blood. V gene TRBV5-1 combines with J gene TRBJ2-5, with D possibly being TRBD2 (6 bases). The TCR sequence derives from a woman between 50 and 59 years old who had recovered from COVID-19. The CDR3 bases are TGCGCCAGCAGCAACCCCGGGACGGCGGGGGAGACCCAGTACTTC. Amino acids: CASSNPGTAGETQYF.